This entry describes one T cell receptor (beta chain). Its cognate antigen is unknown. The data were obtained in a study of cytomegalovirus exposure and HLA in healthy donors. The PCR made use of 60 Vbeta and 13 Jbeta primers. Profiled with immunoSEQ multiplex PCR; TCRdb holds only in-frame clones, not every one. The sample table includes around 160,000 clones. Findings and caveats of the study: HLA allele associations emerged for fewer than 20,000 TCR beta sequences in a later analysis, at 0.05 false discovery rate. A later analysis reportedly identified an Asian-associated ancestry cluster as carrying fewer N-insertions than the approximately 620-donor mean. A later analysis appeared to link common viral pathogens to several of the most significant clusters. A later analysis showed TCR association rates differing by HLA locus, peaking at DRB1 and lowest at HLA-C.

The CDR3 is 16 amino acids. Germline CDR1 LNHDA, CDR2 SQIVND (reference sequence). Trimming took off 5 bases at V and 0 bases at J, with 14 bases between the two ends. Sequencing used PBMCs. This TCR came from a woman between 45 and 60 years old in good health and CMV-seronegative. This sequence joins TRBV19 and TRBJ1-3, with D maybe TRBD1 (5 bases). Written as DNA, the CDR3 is TGTGCCAGTAGTTCCACGACAGTCAGCTCTGGAAACACCATATATTTT. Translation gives CASSSTTVSSGNTIYF.